Each of the 13 T cell receptor beta chains below was sequenced from the same sample in a study of blood T cell repertoires in COVID-19. Measured with immunoSEQ multiplex PCR; TCRdb has only the in-frame clones, and not every one. The data contain hundreds of thousands of clones, approximately 80% of them singletons. Sequenced: peripheral blood. The receptors here all came from a woman aged 80 or older with acute or convalescent COVID-19.

The V gene is TRBV6-5, the J gene TRBJ1-1; D possibly corresponds to TRBD1 (5 bases). There are 14 residues in the CDR3. V was trimmed by 1 base and J by 5 bases, leaving 11 bases between them. The germline V gene has CDR1 MNHEY and CDR2 SVGAGI. This CDR3 is CASSYFRQTTEAFF. The DNA for the CDR3 is TGTGCCAGCAGTTACTTCCGACAGACAACTGAAGCTTTCTTT.

This clone was counted only a few times. The rearrangement links TRBV7-8 to TRBJ2-1, with D possibly matching TRBD2 (5 bases). The CDR3 loop spans 13 amino acids. Trimming shortened V by 4 bases and J by 7 bases, and 11 bases separated the two germline ends. The germline V gene encodes CDR1 SGHVS and CDR2 FQNEAQ. This chain's CDR3 is CASSSGLWNEQFF. As DNA, the CDR3 is TGTGCCAGCAGCTCTGGACTCTGGAATGAGCAGTTCTTC.

The J gene is TRBJ1-2, the V gene TRBV30; 7 positions match TRBD1. The CDR3 has 14 residues. CDR1 and CDR2 from the germline V gene are GTSNPN and SVGIG (reference sequence). V shed 4 bases and J 0 bases; nucleotides not matched to a gene: 5. DNA for the CDR3: TGTGCCTGGACTCCAGGGGGAACTAACTATGGCTACACCTTC. This sequence encodes CAWTPGGTNYGYTF. The full variable domain, its missing parts supplied by reference TRBV30 and TRBJ1-2, is SQTIHQWPATLVQPVGSPLSLECTVEGTSNPNLYWYRQAAGRGLQLLFYSVGIGQISSEVPQNLSASRPQDRQFILSSKKLLLSDSGFYLCAWTPGGTNYGYTFGSGTRLTVV.

The gene calls are TRBV5-4 and TRBJ1-2; 10 nucleotides line up with TRBD1. Trimming took 4 bases from V and 4 from J; bases not matched to a gene: 7. Germline V gene sequence: CDR1 SGHNT, CDR2 YYREEE (reference sequence). This CDR3 spans 15 amino acids. The CDR3 DNA is TGTGCCAGCAGCACCCCCGACAGGGGGCCCTATGGCTACACCTTC. It is translated as CASSTPDRGPYGYTF. Full variable domain (rest looked up from reference TRBV5-4 and TRBJ1-2): ETGVTQSPTHLIKTRGQQVTLRCSSQSGHNTVSWYQQALGQGPQFIFQYYREEENGRGNFPPRFSGLQFPNYSSELNVNALELDDSALYLCASSTPDRGPYGYTFGSGTRLTVV.

This rearrangement joins TRBV7-2 to TRBJ1-1; the D is unclear. The CDR3 has 15 residues. Trimming left V 8 bases short and J 0 bases short, with 16 bases between. CDR1 SGHTA and CDR2 FQGNSA come from the germline V gene. The CDR3 sequence is CASGRGLVVNTEAFF. The CDR3, as DNA: TGTGCCAGCGGAAGAGGGTTAGTTGTGAACACTGAAGCTTTCTTT.

This clone was seen a handful of times. V gene TRBV18 combines with J gene TRBJ2-2, with D uncertain. Germline CDR1 reads KGHSH; CDR2 reads LQKENI. Deletions cut 3 bases from V and 1 base from J, with 9 bases between. The CDR3 extends over 15 amino acids. The CDR3 DNA follows: TGTGCCAGCTCACCCCCCGGTCTGAACACCGGGGAGCTGTTTTTT. Protein product: CASSPPGLNTGELFF.

There are a few counts of this clone. V and J are TRBV2 and TRBJ2-7; 13 bases agree with TRBD2. The CDR3 is 13 amino acids. Germline V gives CDR1 SNHLY, CDR2 FYNNEI. The trim removed 6 bases at V and 9 bases at J, leaving 5 bases unmatched. CDR3 sequence (DNA): TGTGCCAGCAGAACTAGCGGGGGGGTTTGGCAGTACTTC. Translating gives CASRTSGGVWQYF. Complete variable domain (other parts from reference TRBV2 and TRBJ2-7): EPEVTQTPSHQVTQMGQEVILRCVPISNHLYFYWYRQILGQKVEFLVSFYNNEISEKSEIFDDQFSVERPDGSNFTLKIRSTKLEDSAMYFCASRTSGGVWQYFGPGTRLTVT.

The chain uses TRBV19 and TRBJ2-7; 8 bases fit TRBD1. Trimming cost V 5 bases and J 0 bases; bases outside gene matches: 6. CDR1 is LNHDA and CDR2 is SQIVND in the germline V gene (reference sequence). The CDR3 length is 15 residues. CDR3 residues: CASSPRTGSSYEQYF. CDR3 bases: TGTGCCAGTAGTCCACGGACAGGGAGCTCCTACGAGCAGTACTTC.

The chain uses TRBV27 and TRBJ2-1, with D perhaps matching TRBD2 (6 bases). V dropped 2 bases and J dropped 0 bases, with 8 bases sitting between them. The CDR3 contains 15 residues. The germline V gene encodes CDR1 MNHEY and CDR2 SMNVEV (reference sequence). CDR3 coding DNA: TGTGCCAGCAGTTTAAGGAGGGACTCCTACAATGAGCAGTTCTTC. Protein product: CASSLRRDSYNEQFF.

V gene TRBV6-5 combines with J gene TRBJ2-7, with a weak D call TRBD1 (5 bases). Germline V CDR1 and CDR2: MNHEY, SVGAGI. The CDR3 runs 14 residues. The germline V and J ends were trimmed by 2 bases and 1 base, with 9 bases remaining between them. In DNA, the CDR3 is TGTGCCAGCAGTTACGGGGCAGATTCCTACGAGCAGTACTTC. Protein sequence: CASSYGADSYEQYF.

The chain is built from TRBV29-1 and TRBJ1-1; the D is unclear. The CDR3 totals 12 residues. V gave up 3 bases and J gave up 7 bases, with 12 bases separating them. Germline lookup yields CDR1 SQVTM and CDR2 ANQGSEA. The CDR3 DNA is TGCAGCGTTGAGGGCGCCGGGAGTGAAGCTTTCTTT. It yields the protein CSVEGAGSEAFF.

The chain is built from TRBV27 and TRBJ2-3; TRBD1 matches at 8 bases. J gave up 0 bases and V 5 bases, and 7 bases lay outside the gene matches. The CDR3 extends over 16 amino acids. Germline CDR1 and CDR2: MNHEY and SMNVEV (reference sequence). The CDR3 region is CASSTRQGPSTDTQYF. The CDR3 DNA follows: TGTGCCAGCAGTACACGACAGGGGCCTAGCACAGATACGCAGTATTTT.

V gene TRBV3-1 (or the pseudogene TRBV3-2) combines with J gene TRBJ2-7; no clear D gene. V lost 0 bases, J lost 4 bases, and 13 bases lay in between. Germline V gene data show CDR1 as LGHDT and CDR2 as YNNKEL (reference sequence). The CDR3 has 15 amino acids. CDR3 loop: CASSQEPQNVYEQYF. CDR3 DNA sequence: TGTGCCAGCAGCCAAGAGCCCCAGAACGTATACGAGCAGTACTTC.